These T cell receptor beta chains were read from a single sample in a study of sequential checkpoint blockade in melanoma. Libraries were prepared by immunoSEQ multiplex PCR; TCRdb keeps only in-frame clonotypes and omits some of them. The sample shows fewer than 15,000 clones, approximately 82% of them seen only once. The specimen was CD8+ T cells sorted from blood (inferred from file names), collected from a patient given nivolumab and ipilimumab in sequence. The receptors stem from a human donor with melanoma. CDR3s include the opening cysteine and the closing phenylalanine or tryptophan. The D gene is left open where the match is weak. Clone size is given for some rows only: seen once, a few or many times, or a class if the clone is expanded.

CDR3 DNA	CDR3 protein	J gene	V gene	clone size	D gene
TGTGCCAGCAGTTTGGTAGGGGAAGGCTACGAGCAGTACTTC	CASSLVGEGYEQYF	TRBJ2-7	TRBV28	-	-
TGTGCCAGTAGCCCGACAGACGGGTACGAGCAGTACTTC	CASSPTDGYEQYF	TRBJ2-7	TRBV19	once	-
TGTGCCAGCAGCTTGGGACTAGCGGGAGTGGACGAGCAGTACTTC	CASSLGLAGVDEQYF	TRBJ2-7	TRBV5-8	-	TRBD2
TGCGCCAGCAGCCAAGGTTTAGGTCGGGAAAACTACGAGCAGTACTTC	CASSQGLGRENYEQYF	TRBJ2-7	TRBV4-1	once	-
TGCGCCAGCAGCCCCGGGACAGAGAACACCGGGGAGCTGTTTTTT	CASSPGTENTGELFF	TRBJ2-2	TRBV5-1	-	TRBD1
TGTGCCAGCAGTGAAGTGGACAGCTCCTACGAGCAGTACTTC	CASSEVDSSYEQYF	TRBJ2-7	TRBV6-5	-	-
TGTGCCAGCAGTTTATATTGGCGGGCGGGGGTACCGGATACGCAGTATTTT	CASSLYWRAGVPDTQYF	TRBJ2-3	TRBV28	-	TRBD2
TGTGCCAGCAGCCAAGCCGGAGCGAGCTACGAGCAGTACTTC	CASSQAGASYEQYF	TRBJ2-7	TRBV6-5	few	-
TGCGCCAGCAGCCAAGAATTTGTTGGCATACCCCTAGCCAAAAACATTCAGTACTTC	CASSQEFVGIPLAKNIQYF	TRBJ2-4	TRBV4-3	-	-
TGTGCCAGCAGCTCGAGGACAGGGAAAAACAATGAGCAGTTCTTC	CASSSRTGKNNEQFF	TRBJ2-1	TRBV7-8	few	TRBD1
TGTGCCAGCAGCGGCGGGATAACCCATGAGACCCAGTACTTC	CASSGGITHETQYF	TRBJ2-5	TRBV5-4	-	-
TGTGCCAGCAGGGAGAATAGCTATGGCTACACCTTC	CASRENSYGYTF	TRBJ1-2	TRBV28	once	-
TGTGCCAGCAGTGCGGGGAAACCCGTGTACTTC	CASSAGKPVYF	TRBJ2-4	TRBV6-4	-	-
TGTGCCAGCAGCGGGGGGACTAGCGGGCTCACAGATACGCAGTATTTT	CASSGGTSGLTDTQYF	TRBJ2-3	TRBV9	once	TRBD2
TGTGCCAGCAGCCCTGTCTGGACAGGGTCGTACGAGCAGTACTTC	CASSPVWTGSYEQYF	TRBJ2-7	TRBV4-2	-	TRBD1
TGTGCCAGCAGCCTTACTAGCGGCCACGAGCAGTACTTC	CASSLTSGHEQYF	TRBJ2-7	TRBV28	-	TRBD2
TGTGCCAGCAGCCCCGGACAGGGAACTTCCTACGAGCAGTACTTC	CASSPGQGTSYEQYF	TRBJ2-7	TRBV14	-	TRBD1
TGTGCCAGCAGCAAAAGGGGGGGGGAGACCCAGTACTTC	CASSKRGGETQYF	TRBJ2-5	TRBV21-1	-	-
TGTGCCAGCAGGGGAGGGCCCTACGAGCAGTACTTC	CASRGGPYEQYF	TRBJ2-7	TRBV2	-	TRBD2
TGCGCCAGCAGAAACCGGGAGCTCTCCTATAATTCACCCCTCCACTTT	CASRNRELSYNSPLHF	TRBJ1-6	TRBV4-3	-	-
TGCAGCGTTTTGACAGAGAACTATGGCTACACCTTC	CSVLTENYGYTF	TRBJ1-2	TRBV29-1	-	-
TGTGCCAGTAGTCCTGGGCCCTACAATGAGCAGTTCTTC	CASSPGPYNEQFF	TRBJ2-1	TRBV19	medium-sized	-
TGTGCCAGCAGCGTACAGGGGGCGAGCTATGGCTACACCTTC	CASSVQGASYGYTF	TRBJ1-2	TRBV9	once	TRBD1
TGTGCCAGTGAGACCGAGCGGGGGGGCGATGAGCAGTTCTTC	CASETERGGDEQFF	TRBJ2-1	TRBV13	-	TRBD2
TGCGCCAGCAGCCCCCGACAGGATTCCTACGAGCAGTACTTC	CASSPRQDSYEQYF	TRBJ2-7	TRBV7-6	once	-
TGCAGTGCCCCCGAAGGGGATGAGCAGTTCTTC	CSAPEGDEQFF	TRBJ2-1	TRBV20-1	few	-
TGTGCCACCCAAGAGTCCCGGGACAGGGTCAACATTCAGTACTTC	CATQESRDRVNIQYF	TRBJ2-4	TRBV25-1	few	TRBD1
TGTGCCAGCAGCACGACAGGAGAGGACACTGAAGCTTTCTTT	CASSTTGEDTEAFF	TRBJ1-1	TRBV13	few	-
TGTGCCAGCAGTTACTCGGGCAGCTCCTACGAGCAGTACTTC	CASSYSGSSYEQYF	TRBJ2-7	TRBV6-5	-	-
TGTGCCAGTGGCCCGGGGGAAGCTTTCTTT	CASGPGEAFF	TRBJ1-1	TRBV27	-	-